The rows below give T cell receptor beta chains drawn from one sample of a study of cytomegalovirus exposure and HLA in healthy donors. The protocol was immunoSEQ multiplex PCR, while the TCRdb copy is restricted to in-frame clones and leaves out a portion. Seen here are 200,000 to 300,000 clones, more than 75% observed once, and the top ten hold roughly 1.2%. Sequencing was done on a sample of PBMCs. The receptors shown here come from a woman in her 30s in good health and CMV-seropositive. The CDR3 runs from the conserved cysteine through the conserved F or W. D genes are given only for firm matches. Expanded clones get a size class; other rows say once, few or many, or leave the size out.

15 TRBJ2-2 TRBV2 . . TGTGCCAGCCCGGGTACTCACAACAACACCGGGGAGCTGTTTTTT CASPGTHNNTGELFF
15 TRBJ2-3 TRBV15 . few TGTGCCACGGTAGGGTCGATGGGGGCGTCGGATACGCAGTATTTT CATVGSMGASDTQYF
16 TRBJ2-1 TRBV6-4 TRBD2 . TGTGCCAGCAGTGACATAGCGGGAGGGCCGGGAAATGAGCAGTTCTTC CASSDIAGGPGNEQFF
16 TRBJ1-5 TRBV4-1 TRBD1 . TGCGCCAGCAGCCTGACTTTTACAGGGGCGAGTCAGCCCCAGCATTTT CASSLTFTGASQPQHF
15 TRBJ1-1 TRBV19 . . TGTGCCAGTAGTGGGCGGACACAAAAGAACACTGAAGCTTTCTTT CASSGRTQKNTEAFF
14 TRBJ1-1 TRBV7-9 . . TGTGCCAGCAGCTTAGGAGGGAGTGGAACTGAAGCTTTCTTT CASSLGGSGTEAFF
15 TRBJ1-1 TRBV28 . . TGTGCCAGCAGTTTAGGAGGGGCCATGAACACTGAAGCTTTCTTT CASSLGGAMNTEAFF
14 TRBJ2-1 TRBV30 . . TGTGCCTGGAGATACTACTCCTCCTACAATGAGCAGTTCTTC CAWRYYSSYNEQFF
14 TRBJ1-2 TRBV11-3 . . TGTGCCAGCAGCTTAGGGCGGGGACACTATGGCTACACCTTC CASSLGRGHYGYTF
17 TRBJ1-5 TRBV29-1 . . TGCAGCGTTGCGGGAGGCGGCCCGAACGGAAACAATCAGCCCCAGCATTTT CSVAGGGPNGNNQPQHF
14 TRBJ2-1 TRBV5-5 . . TGTGCCAGCAGCTTCTGGCGGGCGGACAATGAGCAGTTCTTC CASSFWRADNEQFF
16 TRBJ2-1 TRBV11-2 TRBD2 . TGTGCCAGCAGCCTTTCCCGGCGGGAGAGCTACAATGAGCAGTTCTTC CASSLSRRESYNEQFF
12 TRBJ1-2 TRBV29-1 TRBD1 many TGCAGCGTGGAACAGGGGAACCTAGGCTACACCTTC CSVEQGNLGYTF
11 TRBJ2-1 TRBV13 . . TGTGCCAGCAGCTTAGACTGGGAGCAGTTCTTC CASSLDWEQFF
15 TRBJ1-1 TRBV5-4 . . TGTGCCAGCAGCTTGGAGGGGTACCCGAACACTGAAGCTTTCTTT CASSLEGYPNTEAFF
14 TRBJ1-3 TRBV27 . . TGTGCCAGCAGTTCTCAGGGCGGTGGAAACACCATATATTTT CASSSQGGGNTIYF
15 TRBJ2-5 TRBV11-2 TRBD1 . TGTGCCAGCAGCTTAGCGGGACAGCCCCAAGAGACCCAGTACTTC CASSLAGQPQETQYF
12 TRBJ2-1 TRBV27 TRBD1 . TGTGCCAGCTCAGGGACAGACAATGAGCAGTTCTTC CASSGTDNEQFF
15 TRBJ1-2 TRBV15 . . TGTGCCACCAGCAGAGATGGCCGAACTAACTATGGCTACACCTTC CATSRDGRTNYGYTF
13 TRBJ2-1 TRBV5-4 . . TGTGCCAGCAGCTTGGAGCCAGGGGGGGAGCAGTTCTTC CASSLEPGGEQFF
19 TRBJ2-1 TRBV19 TRBD2 . TGTGCCAGTAGAGATCTAGCGGGAACGTCGGGGGCCTCCTACAATGAGCAGTTCTTC CASRDLAGTSGASYNEQFF
13 TRBJ1-2 TRBV11-3 . . TGTGCCAGCAGCTTAGATCTGTCGGGTGGCTACACCTTC CASSLDLSGGYTF
14 TRBJ1-2 TRBV10-2 . . TGCGCCAGCAGTGAGAAGGAGGCCTTCTATGGCTACACCTTC CASSEKEAFYGYTF
15 TRBJ1-1 TRBV7-6 . . TGTGCCAGCAGCCCTACTCCGGGACAGAACACTGAAGCTTTCTTT CASSPTPGQNTEAFF
15 TRBJ1-2 TRBV2 . few TGTGCCAGCACGTCGGAAAGGACAGCTGGTGGCGGCTACACCTTC CASTSERTAGGGYTF
14 TRBJ2-2 TRBV19 . . TGTGCCAGTCGCCGGGACTCCAACACCGGGGAGCTGTTTTTT CASRRDSNTGELFF
16 TRBJ1-2 TRBV28 TRBD1 few TGTGCCAGCAGTTTTCAGGACAGGGCACCTAACTATGGCTACACCTTC CASSFQDRAPNYGYTF
17 TRBJ2-1 TRBV12-5 . . TGTGCTAGTGGTTTTTGGTACGCGGGAAGGGGTTACAATGAGCAGTTCTTC CASGFWYAGRGYNEQFF
17 TRBJ2-3 TRBV7-6 . . TGTGCCAGCACCCCTGAAACCGGGAGTTCGTGGACAGATACGCAGTATTTT CASTPETGSSWTDTQYF
18 TRBJ1-1 TRBV28 TRBD1 . TGTGCCAGCAGTTTAGGACAGGGGGGGATTTCGGTGAACACTGAAGCTTTCTTT CASSLGQGGISVNTEAFF
14 TRBJ2-1 TRBV6-1 . . TGTGCCACCGCACGGGACTTTACCTACAATGAGCAGTTCTTC CATARDFTYNEQFF
16 TRBJ2-2 TRBV11-3 . . TGTGCCAGCAGCCCCCGTCTGGGACGGGAGCCCGGGGAGCTGTTTTTT CASSPRLGREPGELFF
15 TRBJ2-2 TRBV28 TRBD2 . TGTGCCAGCAGTTTATTCGAGCGGGAGGGTAGGGAGCTGTTTTTT CASSLFEREGRELFF
14 TRBJ2-7 TRBV28 TRBD1 few TGTGCCAGCAGCATACCGGGACAGCCGTACGAGCAGTACTTC CASSIPGQPYEQYF
16 TRBJ2-5 TRBV11-3 . . TGTGCCAGCAGCTTGGAGGCCCCCAAATCCCAAGAGACCCAGTACTTC CASSLEAPKSQETQYF
12 TRBJ1-1 TRBV29-1 . . TGCAGCGTGGCCGCAGGGGTAAATGAAGCTTTCTTT CSVAAGVNEAFF
18 TRBJ2-2 TRBV28 . . TGTGCCAGCAGTTTAATCCCCCCCGGGATCCAGGTCACCGGGGAGCTGTTTTTT CASSLIPPGIQVTGELFF
16 TRBJ1-3 TRBV2 . . TGTGCCGCCCAACCGGGGCAGGGGTACTCTGGAAACACCATATATTTT CAAQPGQGYSGNTIYF
15 TRBJ2-7 TRBV28 TRBD1 few TGTGCCAGCAGTGGCCGGGACAGGGTCACCTACGAGCAGTACTTC CASSGRDRVTYEQYF